This T cell receptor (beta chain) originates from a study of cytomegalovirus exposure and HLA in healthy donors. Regarding the study as a whole: Cytomegalovirus status was reportedly diagnosed by the classifier with high specificity and sensitivity. Researchers reported that a few CMV-associated chains were confirmed in vitro as CMV antigen-specific.

A word on this clone: Its target is unknown.

Use of 60 Vbeta and 13 Jbeta primers characterized the PCR. Here immunoSEQ multiplex PCR was the method, and the copy in TCRdb shows in-frame clones only, minus some. Seen here are more than 95,000 clones, more than 9.5% observed once, and the top ten hold 16%. Unmatched junction bases numbered 8, after V lost 1 base and J lost 7 bases. Germline CDR1 MGHRA, CDR2 YSYEKL. The CDR3 extends over 17 amino acids. The chain has TRBV4-1 and TRBJ2-1, with 12 positions matching TRBD2. The receptor was derived from a middle-aged man in good health and CMV-seropositive. The sequenced material came from PBMCs. CDR3 protein: CASSQGPTGTSGNEQFF. The CDR3 nucleotides read TGCGCCAGCAGCCAAGGGCCAACCGGGACTAGCGGGAATGAGCAGTTCTTC.